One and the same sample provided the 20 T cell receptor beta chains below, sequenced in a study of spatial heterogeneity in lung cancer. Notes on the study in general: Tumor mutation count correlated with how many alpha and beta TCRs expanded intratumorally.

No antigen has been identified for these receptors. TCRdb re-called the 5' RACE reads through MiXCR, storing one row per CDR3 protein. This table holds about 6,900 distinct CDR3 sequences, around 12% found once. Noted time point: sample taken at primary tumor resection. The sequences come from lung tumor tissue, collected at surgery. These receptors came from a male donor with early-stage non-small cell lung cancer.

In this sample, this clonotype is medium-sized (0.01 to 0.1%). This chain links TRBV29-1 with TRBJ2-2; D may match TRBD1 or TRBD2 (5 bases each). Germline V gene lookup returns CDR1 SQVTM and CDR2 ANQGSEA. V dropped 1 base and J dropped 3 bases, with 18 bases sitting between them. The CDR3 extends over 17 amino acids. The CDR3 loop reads CSVEVRGRGTYTGELFF. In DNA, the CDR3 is TGCAGCGTTGAAGTAAGGGGTCGGGGCACCTACACCGGGGAGCTGTTTTTT.

CDR3 in amino acids: CSARPTSGSKTQYF. The CDR3, as DNA: TGCAGCGCCCGACCGACTAGCGGGAGTAAGACCCAGTACTTC. The V call is TRBV29-1, the J call TRBJ2-5, with 12 bases fitting TRBD2. Germline-derived CDR1 and CDR2 are SQVTM and ANQGSEA. V lost 7 bases and J lost 6; bases outside the gene matches: 9. The CDR3 has 14 residues. The variable domain in full, with the rest retrieved from reference TRBV29-1 and TRBJ2-5, is SAVISQKPSRDICQRGTSLTIQCQVDSQVTMMFWYRQQPGQSLTLIATANQGSEATYESGFVIDKFPISRPNLTFSTLTVSNMSPEDSSIYLCSARPTSGSKTQYFGPGTRLLVL.

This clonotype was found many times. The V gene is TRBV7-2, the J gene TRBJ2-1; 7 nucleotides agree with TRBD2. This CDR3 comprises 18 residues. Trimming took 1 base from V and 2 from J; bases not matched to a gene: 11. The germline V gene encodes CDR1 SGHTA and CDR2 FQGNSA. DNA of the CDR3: TGTGCCAGCAGCTTAGTCCTCCTCGGCGGGAGTCCCTACAATGAGCAGTTCTTC. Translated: CASSLVLLGGSPYNEQFF. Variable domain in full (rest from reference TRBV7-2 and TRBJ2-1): GAGVSQSPSNKVTEKGKDVELRCDPISGHTALYWYRQSLGQGLEFLIYFQGNSAPDKSGLPSDRFSAERTGGSVSTLTIQRTQQEDSAVYLCASSLVLLGGSPYNEQFFGPGTRLTVL.

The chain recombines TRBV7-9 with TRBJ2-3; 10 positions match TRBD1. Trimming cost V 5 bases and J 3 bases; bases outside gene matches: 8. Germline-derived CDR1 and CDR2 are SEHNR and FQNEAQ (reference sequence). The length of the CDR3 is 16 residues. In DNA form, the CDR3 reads TGTGCCAGCAGCCTCCCGCGGACAGGGGGTACAGATACGCAGTATTTT. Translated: CASSLPRTGGTDTQYF. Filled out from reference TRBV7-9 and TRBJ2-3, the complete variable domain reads DTGVSQNPRHKITKRGQNVTFRCDPISEHNRLYWYRQTLGQGPEFLTYFQNEAQLEKSRLLSDRFSAERPKGSFSTLEIQRTEQGDSAMYLCASSLPRTGGTDTQYFGPGTRLTVL.

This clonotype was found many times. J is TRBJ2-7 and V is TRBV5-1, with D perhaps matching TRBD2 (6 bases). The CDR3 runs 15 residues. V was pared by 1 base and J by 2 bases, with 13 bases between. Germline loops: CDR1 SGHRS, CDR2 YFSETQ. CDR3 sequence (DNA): TGCGCCAGCAGCTTGTATATCGGAGGGGCCTACGAGCAGTACTTC. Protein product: CASSLYIGGAYEQYF.

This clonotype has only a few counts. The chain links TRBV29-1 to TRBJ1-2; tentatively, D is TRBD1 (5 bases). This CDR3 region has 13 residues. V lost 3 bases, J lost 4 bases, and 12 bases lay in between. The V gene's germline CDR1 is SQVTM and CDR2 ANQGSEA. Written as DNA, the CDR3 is TGCAGCGTTGATGTTGGGGGTGGCTATGGCTACACCTTC. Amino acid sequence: CSVDVGGGYGYTF.

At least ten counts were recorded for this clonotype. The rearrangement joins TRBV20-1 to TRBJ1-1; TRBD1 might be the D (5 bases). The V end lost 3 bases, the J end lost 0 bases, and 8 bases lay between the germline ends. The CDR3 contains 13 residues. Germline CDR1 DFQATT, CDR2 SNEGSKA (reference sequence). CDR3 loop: CSARDNMNTEAFF. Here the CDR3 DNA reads TGCAGTGCTAGGGACAACATGAACACTGAAGCTTTCTTT.

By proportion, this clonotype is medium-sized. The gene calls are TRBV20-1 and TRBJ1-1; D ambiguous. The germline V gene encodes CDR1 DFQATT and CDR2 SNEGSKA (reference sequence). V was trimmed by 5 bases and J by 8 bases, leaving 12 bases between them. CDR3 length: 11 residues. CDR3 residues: CSAARVGEAFF. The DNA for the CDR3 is TGCAGTGCTGCCCGGGTCGGGGAAGCTTTCTTT.

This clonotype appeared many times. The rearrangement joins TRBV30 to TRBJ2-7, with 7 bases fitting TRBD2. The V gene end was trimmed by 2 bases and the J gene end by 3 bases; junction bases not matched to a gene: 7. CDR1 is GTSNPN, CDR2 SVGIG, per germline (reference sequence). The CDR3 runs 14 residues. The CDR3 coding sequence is TGTGCCTGGAGTCGACTAGCCTGGAACTACGAGCAGTACTTC. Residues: CAWSRLAWNYEQYF.

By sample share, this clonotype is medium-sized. DNA for the CDR3: TGTGCCAGCAACCCCCTGGCCGGGGCCAACGTCCTGACTTTC. Protein sequence: CASNPLAGANVLTF. The J gene is TRBJ2-6, the V gene TRBV5-5, with D unclear. Looked up from germline, CDR1 is SGHKS and CDR2 is YYEKEE (reference sequence). The CDR3 extends over 14 amino acids. V was pared by 6 bases and J by 4 bases, with 11 bases between.

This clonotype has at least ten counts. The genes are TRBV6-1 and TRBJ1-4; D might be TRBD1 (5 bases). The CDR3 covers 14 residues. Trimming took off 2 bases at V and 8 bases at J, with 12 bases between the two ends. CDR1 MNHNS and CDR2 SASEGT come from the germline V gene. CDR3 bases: TGTGCCAGCAGTGAACAGACAGTGGGGGAAAAACTGTTTTTT. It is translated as CASSEQTVGEKLFF.

The CDR3 reads CASSSLGRQNTEAFF. The DNA of the CDR3 is TGTGCCAGCAGTTCCTTGGGACGGCAGAACACTGAAGCTTTCTTT. V is TRBV28 and J is TRBJ1-1, with TRBD1 as a possible D gene (5 bases). Germline V gene lookup returns CDR1 MDHEN and CDR2 SYDVKM. This CDR3 comprises 15 residues. The ends were cut back, 4 bases at V and 1 base at J, with 13 bases in the middle.

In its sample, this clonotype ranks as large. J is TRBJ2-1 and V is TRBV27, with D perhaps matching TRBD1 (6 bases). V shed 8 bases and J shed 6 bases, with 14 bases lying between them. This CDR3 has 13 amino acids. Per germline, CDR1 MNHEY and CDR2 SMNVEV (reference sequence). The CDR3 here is CASGTPYRNEQFF. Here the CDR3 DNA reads TGTGCCAGCGGGACACCCTACCGCAATGAGCAGTTCTTC.

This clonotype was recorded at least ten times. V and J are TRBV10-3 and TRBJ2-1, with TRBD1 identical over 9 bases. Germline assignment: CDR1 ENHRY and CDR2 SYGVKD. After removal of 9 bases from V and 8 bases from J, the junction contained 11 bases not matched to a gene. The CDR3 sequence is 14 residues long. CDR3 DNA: TGTGCCATGAAAGGACAGGGGAATTTGGATGAGCAGTTCTTC. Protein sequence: CAMKGQGNLDEQFF.

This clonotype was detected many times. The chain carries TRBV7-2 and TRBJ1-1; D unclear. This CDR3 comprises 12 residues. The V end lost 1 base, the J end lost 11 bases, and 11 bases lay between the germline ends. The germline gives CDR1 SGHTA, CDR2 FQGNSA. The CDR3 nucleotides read TGTGCCAGCAGCTTAGGCCCTTTACCGGCTTTCTTT. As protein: CASSLGPLPAFF.

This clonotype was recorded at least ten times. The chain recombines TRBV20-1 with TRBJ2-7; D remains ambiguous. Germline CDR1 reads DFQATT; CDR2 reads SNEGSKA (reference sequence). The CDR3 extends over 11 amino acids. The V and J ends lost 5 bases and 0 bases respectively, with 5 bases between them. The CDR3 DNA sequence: TGCAGTGCTTTAAGCTCCTACGAGCAGTACTTC. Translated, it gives CSALSSYEQYF.

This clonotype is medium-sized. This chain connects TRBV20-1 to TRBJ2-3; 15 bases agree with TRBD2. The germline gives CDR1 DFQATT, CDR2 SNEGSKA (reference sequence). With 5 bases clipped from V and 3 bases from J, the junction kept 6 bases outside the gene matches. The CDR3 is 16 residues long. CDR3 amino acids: CSASRTSGRETDTQYF. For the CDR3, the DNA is TGCAGTGCTTCAAGGACTAGCGGGAGGGAAACAGATACGCAGTATTTT.

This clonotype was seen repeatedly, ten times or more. Here the CDR3 DNA reads TGCGCCAGCAGCTTGGGAGCTCTACCCCGAGCCGATACGCAGTATTTT. It encodes CASSLGALPRADTQYF. The chain has TRBV5-1 and TRBJ2-3; D not resolved. The CDR3 is made up of 16 amino acids. Trimming shortened V by 0 bases and J by 6 bases, and 17 bases separated the two germline ends. The germline gives CDR1 SGHRS, CDR2 YFSETQ.

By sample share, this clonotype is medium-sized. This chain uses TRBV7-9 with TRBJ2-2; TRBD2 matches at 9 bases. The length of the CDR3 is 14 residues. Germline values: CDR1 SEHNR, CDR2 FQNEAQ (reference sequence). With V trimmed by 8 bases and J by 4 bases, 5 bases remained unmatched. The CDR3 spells CASGGGAGTGELFF. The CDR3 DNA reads TGTGCCAGCGGCGGGGGGGCCGGCACCGGGGAGCTGTTTTTT.

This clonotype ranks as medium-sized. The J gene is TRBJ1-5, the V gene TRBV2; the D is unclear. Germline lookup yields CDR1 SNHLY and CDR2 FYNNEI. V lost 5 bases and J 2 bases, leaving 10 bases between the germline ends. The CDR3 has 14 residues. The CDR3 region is CASSWTRGNQPQHF. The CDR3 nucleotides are TGTGCCAGCAGTTGGACCAGAGGCAATCAGCCCCAGCATTTT.